This TCR beta chain was retrieved from a study of regulatory T cells in long-lasting Graves disease. Described time point: newly diagnosed GD, antithyroid drugs for less than 3 months. Construction of the TCR library relied on RNA isolated from PBMCs. Peripheral blood, at approximately 10 milliliters, went into EDTA tubes. To make TCR beta libraries, researchers used iRepertoire HTBI primers and Arm-PCR of CDR3 regions. TCRdb analysed the multiplex PCR reads with MiXCR anew, one entry per CDR3 protein. Counted here are roughly 400,000 distinct CDR3 sequences, 15% to 20% occurring once; the ten biggest clones make up 23%. Broader study findings: TCR diversity was lower in persistent than newly diagnosed Graves' disease.

CDR3 size: 15 residues. Trimming removed 4 bases from V and 0 bases from J, with 13 bases in between. Germline CDR1 and CDR2: SGHTS and YDEGEE. This clonotype has just a few counts. The antigen is unknown. This sample was also put to use in a study of T cells in Graves' hyperthyroidism and ophthalmopathy. That source reports: First-round RT-PCR with HTBI primers amplified the TCR CDR3 region. The majority of expanded thyroid clonotypes above 0.001 also appeared in blood.

The chain combines TRBV5-8 with TRBJ2-5; D perhaps matches TRBD2 (6 bases). The receptor was derived from a woman younger than 35 with Graves disease. The specimen comprised peripheral blood mononuclear cells (PBMCs), sampled at new diagnosis, from a patient treated with antithyroid drugs. The DNA for the CDR3 is TGTGCCAGCAGCCCTGAGCGGGTGTACCAAGAGACCCAGTACTTC. Translating it yields CASSPERVYQETQYF. Drawing the rest from reference TRBV5-8 and TRBJ2-5, the complete variable domain is EAGVTQSPTHLIKTRGQQATLRCSPISGHTSVYWYQQALGLGLQFLLWYDEGEERNRGNFPPRFSGRQFPNYSSELNVNALELEDSALYLCASSPERVYQETQYFGPGTRLLVL.